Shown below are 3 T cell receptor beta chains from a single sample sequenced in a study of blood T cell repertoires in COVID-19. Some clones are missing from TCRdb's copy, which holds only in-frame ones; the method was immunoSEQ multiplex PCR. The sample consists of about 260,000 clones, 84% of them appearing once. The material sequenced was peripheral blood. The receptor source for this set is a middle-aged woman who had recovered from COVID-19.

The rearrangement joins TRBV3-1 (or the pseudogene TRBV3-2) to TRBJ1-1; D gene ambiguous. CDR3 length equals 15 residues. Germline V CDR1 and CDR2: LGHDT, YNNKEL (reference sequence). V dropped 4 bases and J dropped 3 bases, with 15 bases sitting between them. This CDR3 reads CASSPRHRPDTEAFF. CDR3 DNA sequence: TGTGCCAGCAGCCCTCGACACCGTCCGGACACTGAAGCTTTCTTT.

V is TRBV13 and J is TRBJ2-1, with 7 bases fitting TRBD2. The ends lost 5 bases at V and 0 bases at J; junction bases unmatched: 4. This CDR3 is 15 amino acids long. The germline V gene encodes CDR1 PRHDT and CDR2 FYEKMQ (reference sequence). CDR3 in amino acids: CASSPTGGSYNEQFF. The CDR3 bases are TGTGCCAGCAGCCCGACGGGAGGCTCCTACAATGAGCAGTTCTTC.

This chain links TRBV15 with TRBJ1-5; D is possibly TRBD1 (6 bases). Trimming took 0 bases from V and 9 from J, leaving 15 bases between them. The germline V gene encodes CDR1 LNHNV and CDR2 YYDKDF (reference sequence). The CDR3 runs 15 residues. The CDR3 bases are TGTGCCACCAGCAGAGATCAGGGGCTTGGGCGGCCCCAGCATTTT. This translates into CATSRDQGLGRPQHF.